Listed below are T cell receptor beta chains from one sample, sequenced in a study of shared clonotypes between healthy human individuals. Only in-frame clones appear in the TCRdb table, and some are missing; sequencing was by immunoSEQ multiplex PCR. The data hold a few hundred thousand clones, with around 80% observed a single time. Sequenced: PBMCs. The receptors stem from a woman between 35 and 50 years old in good health. Some clones in this sample may be carry-over from other donors' samples. CDR3s include the opening cysteine and the closing phenylalanine or tryptophan. Not all rows give a size; the values are once, few, many and, for expanded clones, a class.

v_call,clone_size,cdr3_aa
TRBV9,NA,CASSGREVGTGELFF
TRBV7-2,few,CASSTTSGRSATGELFF
TRBV7-9,once,CASSQTGGGETQYF
TRBV5-6,NA,CASSRAGDSYEQYF
TRBV28,NA,CASSLYPGGADYGYTF
TRBV7-2,NA,CASSQSGYNEQFF
TRBV30,few,CAWNRDRYQPQHF
TRBV7-2,NA,CASSIRWGGSYNEQFF
TRBV6-1,once,CASSPGLAYTGELFF
TRBV2,NA,CASTSTGGSEKLFF
TRBV29-1,NA,CSVLKGRGIVSDTQYF
TRBV4-2,NA,CASSQVYPTQETQYF
TRBV7-2,NA,CASSPGLGNSPLHF
TRBV4-3,NA,CASSRSWGGGQQYF
TRBV18,NA,CASSPPVGRRSSGANVLTF
TRBV19,NA,CASGQGAVPRTF
TRBV6-1,NA,CASNRDRDTGELFF
TRBV29-1,once,CSVDPMGLNTEAFF
TRBV7-2,NA,CASRLSARVYNEQFF
TRBV7-2,once,CASSQLAGGADTQYF
TRBV6-6,NA,CASKRGTSGRHEQFF
TRBV5-1,NA,CASSLVSRTGNNEQFF
TRBV29-1,NA,CSVDHRDRGRANYGYTF
TRBV5-6,NA,CASSPPPDTLNYGYTF
TRBV4-1,NA,CASSLARFVPSYEQYF
TRBV4-2,NA,CASSQALLAGAYEQYF
TRBV2,NA,CASRGQGISYEQYF
TRBV7-3,NA,CASRARTSGTTGELFF
TRBV7-8,NA,CASNTGLARQETQYF
TRBV7-4,NA,CASSSSANTGELFF
TRBV29-1,NA,CSVPPSLTKNIQYF
TRBV7-8,once,CASSSPSGSGTNEQFF
TRBV7-9,NA,CASSSLTGNSYNEQFF
TRBV28,NA,CASSPGQGHTDTQYF
TRBV5-1,NA,CASSLGGTGITDTQYF
TRBV10-3,few,CAIRGQGRNQPQHF
TRBV29-1,NA,CSVEGEGGYNEQFF
TRBV28,NA,CASSQSGHLNTEAFF
TRBV7-2,NA,CASSLRQGGEQYF
TRBV13,NA,CASSLAGRGRWQETQYF
TRBV2,NA,CASRLAGGTYNEQFF
TRBV5-4,NA,CASSARLAGGGDTQYF
TRBV2,NA,CASLADRRAFF
TRBV29-1,many,CSVESGVDTIYF
TRBV4-3,NA,CASSQVLAGAHEQYF
TRBV5-4,NA,CASSLAGPTDTQYF
TRBV5-8,many,CASSLPQGVNTGELFF
TRBV4-2,NA,CASSHGAREAYNEQFF
TRBV23-1,NA,CASSQSGTSPAVGEANTQYF
TRBV19,NA,CASSIEARRATDTQYF
TRBV5-1,NA,CASSLDRSNYGYTF
TRBV15,NA,CATSRDVGGVQPQHF
TRBV2,few,CASSVIQSSYEQYF